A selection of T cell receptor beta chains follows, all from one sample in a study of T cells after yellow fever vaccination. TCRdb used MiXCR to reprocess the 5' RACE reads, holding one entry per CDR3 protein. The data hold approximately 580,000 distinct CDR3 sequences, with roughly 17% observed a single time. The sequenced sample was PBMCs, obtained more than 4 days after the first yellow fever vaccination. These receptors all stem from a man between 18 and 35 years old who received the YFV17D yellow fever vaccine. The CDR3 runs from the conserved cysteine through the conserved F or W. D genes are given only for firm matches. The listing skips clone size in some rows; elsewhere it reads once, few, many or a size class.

CDR3nt: TGTGCCACCAAACTAGCGCGAGAAGATACGCAGTATTTT; CDR3aa: CATKLAREDTQYF; d_gene: TRBD2; abundance: .; j_gene: TRBJ2-3; v_gene: TRBV7-9
CDR3nt: TGTGCCAGCAGCTTTGTAGCACAAACCACTGAAGCTTTCTTT; CDR3aa: CASSFVAQTTEAFF; d_gene: .; abundance: few; j_gene: TRBJ1-1; v_gene: TRBV11-1
CDR3nt: TGTGCCAGCAGCTCCAGCGGTTCGGGGAGTTACACCGGGGAGCTGTTTTTT; CDR3aa: CASSSSGSGSYTGELFF; d_gene: .; abundance: .; j_gene: TRBJ2-2; v_gene: TRBV7-9
CDR3nt: TGTGCGAGTCAGCAGGGGCTCTCTGGAAACACCATATATTTT; CDR3aa: CASQQGLSGNTIYF; d_gene: .; abundance: .; j_gene: TRBJ1-3; v_gene: TRBV12-3/TRBV12-4
CDR3nt: TGCAGTGCTAGAGATTCAGGGCAGAGGAACACTGAAGCTTTCTTT; CDR3aa: CSARDSGQRNTEAFF; d_gene: .; abundance: few; j_gene: TRBJ1-1; v_gene: TRBV20-1
CDR3nt: TGCGCCGGTGGGCTAGCGGGGCTTGAGCAGTTCTTC; CDR3aa: CAGGLAGLEQFF; d_gene: TRBD2; abundance: few; j_gene: TRBJ2-1; v_gene: TRBV20-1
CDR3nt: TGTGCCAGCAGTCAACTGGGTGTAGTGAAGAGGATCTATGGCTACACCTTC; CDR3aa: CASSQLGVVKRIYGYTF; d_gene: .; abundance: few; j_gene: TRBJ1-2; v_gene: TRBV6-1
CDR3nt: TGCGCCAGCAGCCTCAGGTCAGATACGCAGTATTTT; CDR3aa: CASSLRSDTQYF; d_gene: .; abundance: many; j_gene: TRBJ2-3; v_gene: TRBV5-1
CDR3nt: TGTGCCAGCAGCCCACAGGGACTTCCCCCGAATGAGCAGTTCTTC; CDR3aa: CASSPQGLPPNEQFF; d_gene: .; abundance: few; j_gene: TRBJ2-1; v_gene: TRBV27
CDR3nt: TGCAGTGCTAGTTGGTCCGGGACAGTGAACACTGAAGCTTTCTTT; CDR3aa: CSASWSGTVNTEAFF; d_gene: TRBD1; abundance: .; j_gene: TRBJ1-1; v_gene: TRBV20-1
CDR3nt: TGTGCCACCAGTGACCCATGGGGCAGGCAAGAGACCCAGTACTTC; CDR3aa: CATSDPWGRQETQYF; d_gene: .; abundance: .; j_gene: TRBJ2-5; v_gene: TRBV24-1
CDR3nt: TGTGCCAGCAGCACCCGACAGAATTCACCCCTCCACTTT; CDR3aa: CASSTRQNSPLHF; d_gene: .; abundance: few; j_gene: TRBJ1-6; v_gene: TRBV7-2
CDR3nt: TGTGCCGGGATGCAGAGGCTTCTAGCCAAAAACATTCAGTACTTC; CDR3aa: CAGMQRLLAKNIQYF; d_gene: .; abundance: .; j_gene: TRBJ2-4; v_gene: TRBV21-1
CDR3nt: TGTGCCAGCAGCTCACCGCGGCCGCCCGGAAACACCATATATTTT; CDR3aa: CASSSPRPPGNTIYF; d_gene: .; abundance: .; j_gene: TRBJ1-3; v_gene: TRBV7-9
CDR3nt: TGCAGTGGCTTGGCGGGTACCTACAATGAGCAGTTCTTC; CDR3aa: CSGLAGTYNEQFF; d_gene: .; abundance: many; j_gene: TRBJ2-1; v_gene: TRBV20-1
CDR3nt: TGTGCCAGCAGTGGGGGGTATAACTATGGCTACACCTTC; CDR3aa: CASSGGYNYGYTF; d_gene: .; abundance: .; j_gene: TRBJ1-2; v_gene: TRBV27
CDR3nt: TGTGCCAGCAGTTTGTACTCCTCGGTGGAGTTCTTC; CDR3aa: CASSLYSSVEFF; d_gene: .; abundance: .; j_gene: TRBJ2-1; v_gene: TRBV12-3/TRBV12-4
CDR3nt: TGCGCCAGCAGCCAAGATTTAGCGGGGGGTGCAGATACGCAGTATTTT; CDR3aa: CASSQDLAGGADTQYF; d_gene: TRBD2; abundance: many; j_gene: TRBJ2-3; v_gene: TRBV4-3
CDR3nt: TGTGCCAGCAGCTTGCCCGCGGGGGCCACAGATACGCAGTATTTT; CDR3aa: CASSLPAGATDTQYF; d_gene: .; abundance: once; j_gene: TRBJ2-3; v_gene: TRBV5-6
CDR3nt: TGTGCCAGCAGCTTAGGGCCGACAGCTGGTTCCTACGAGCAGTACTTC; CDR3aa: CASSLGPTAGSYEQYF; d_gene: .; abundance: few; j_gene: TRBJ2-7; v_gene: TRBV7-9
CDR3nt: TGTGCCAGCAGCTACGGGATAGACAGTGAAGCTTTCTTT; CDR3aa: CASSYGIDSEAFF; d_gene: .; abundance: .; j_gene: TRBJ1-1; v_gene: TRBV7-9
CDR3nt: TGCAGTGCTCACGGGACTAGCCGCAACCAAGAGACCCAGTACTTC; CDR3aa: CSAHGTSRNQETQYF; d_gene: TRBD2; abundance: .; j_gene: TRBJ2-5; v_gene: TRBV20-1
CDR3nt: TGTGCCAGCAGCTTACAGGGGCGCGATGAGCAGTTCTTC; CDR3aa: CASSLQGRDEQFF; d_gene: TRBD1; abundance: .; j_gene: TRBJ2-1; v_gene: TRBV4-2
CDR3nt: TGTGCCAGCAGTTTACCCCCGGGGAGCACAGATACGCAGTATTTT; CDR3aa: CASSLPPGSTDTQYF; d_gene: .; abundance: few; j_gene: TRBJ2-3; v_gene: TRBV12-3/TRBV12-4
CDR3nt: TGCGCCAGCAGCTTGGCAGGCTACGGTTCACCCCTCCACTTT; CDR3aa: CASSLAGYGSPLHF; d_gene: .; abundance: .; j_gene: TRBJ1-6; v_gene: TRBV5-1
CDR3nt: TGCGCCAGCAGCCGCCTACAGGGCGACTACGAGCAGTACTTC; CDR3aa: CASSRLQGDYEQYF; d_gene: .; abundance: .; j_gene: TRBJ2-7; v_gene: TRBV4-3
CDR3nt: TGCAGCGTTGAAGAGGACAAGACCTACGAGCAGTACTTC; CDR3aa: CSVEEDKTYEQYF; d_gene: .; abundance: few; j_gene: TRBJ2-7; v_gene: TRBV29-1
CDR3nt: TGTGCCAGCAGTACTAGCCACAGTTCCAATGAGCAGTTCTTC; CDR3aa: CASSTSHSSNEQFF; d_gene: .; abundance: .; j_gene: TRBJ2-1; v_gene: TRBV6-5
CDR3nt: TGTGCCCTCGGCCGGGCGGAAAATTCACCCCTCCACTTT; CDR3aa: CALGRAENSPLHF; d_gene: .; abundance: few; j_gene: TRBJ1-6; v_gene: TRBV30
CDR3nt: TGTGCCACCAGTAGTGGGCGGCGGGGGACAGGAGATACGCAGTATTTT; CDR3aa: CATSSGRRGTGDTQYF; d_gene: .; abundance: many; j_gene: TRBJ2-3; v_gene: TRBV24-1
CDR3nt: TGCGCCAGCAGCTTGACCCCGGACAGCCTAGGGGTGGCAGAGGCTGAAGCTTTCTTT; CDR3aa: CASSLTPDSLGVAEAEAFF; d_gene: .; abundance: once; j_gene: TRBJ1-1; v_gene: TRBV5-1
CDR3nt: TGCGCCAGCAGCTTCGCGGGGGGGGGCCGAGAGACCCAGTACTTC; CDR3aa: CASSFAGGGRETQYF; d_gene: TRBD2; abundance: few; j_gene: TRBJ2-5; v_gene: TRBV5-1
CDR3nt: TGTGCCAGCAGTATTAGCGGGGGGGCGGGGGATACGCAGTATTTT; CDR3aa: CASSISGGAGDTQYF; d_gene: TRBD2; abundance: .; j_gene: TRBJ2-3; v_gene: TRBV6-1
CDR3nt: TGTGCCAGCAGGGAAGATCCATACAGGGGTGAAAAACTGTTTTTT; CDR3aa: CASREDPYRGEKLFF; d_gene: TRBD1; abundance: many; j_gene: TRBJ1-4; v_gene: TRBV28
CDR3nt: TGCAGTGCCCTTGGGGGGGTGGGCGATCAGCCCCAGCATTTT; CDR3aa: CSALGGVGDQPQHF; d_gene: .; abundance: .; j_gene: TRBJ1-5; v_gene: TRBV20-1
CDR3nt: TGTGCCAGCAGTTCTCGGACAGCCTACAATGAGCAGTTCTTC; CDR3aa: CASSSRTAYNEQFF; d_gene: .; abundance: .; j_gene: TRBJ2-1; v_gene: TRBV28
CDR3nt: TGCAGTGCCCCCCCGGGGGCAGGGAATCAGCCCCAGCATTTT; CDR3aa: CSAPPGAGNQPQHF; d_gene: .; abundance: .; j_gene: TRBJ1-5; v_gene: TRBV20-1
CDR3nt: TGCAGTGCTAGAGGGGGGGGCCGCACAGATACGCAGTATTTT; CDR3aa: CSARGGGRTDTQYF; d_gene: .; abundance: .; j_gene: TRBJ2-3; v_gene: TRBV20-1
CDR3nt: TGTGCCAGCAGCTTATACGTCGTCGGCTTTCCCATAAGTGAGACCCAGTACTTC; CDR3aa: CASSLYVVGFPISETQYF; d_gene: .; abundance: few; j_gene: TRBJ2-5; v_gene: TRBV7-6
CDR3nt: TGCAGTGCTAGAGTTCCAGGGTCGAACACTGAAGCTTTCTTT; CDR3aa: CSARVPGSNTEAFF; d_gene: .; abundance: .; j_gene: TRBJ1-1; v_gene: TRBV20-1
CDR3nt: TGCAGCTCCATGGTGGTGTTAAGGACTGAAGCTTTCTTT; CDR3aa: CSSMVVLRTEAFF; d_gene: .; abundance: .; j_gene: TRBJ1-1; v_gene: TRBV29-1
CDR3nt: TGTGCCAGCAGTGATGATCGAACGGGGACGCAGCCCCAGCATTTT; CDR3aa: CASSDDRTGTQPQHF; d_gene: .; abundance: .; j_gene: TRBJ1-5; v_gene: TRBV2
CDR3nt: TGCAGCGCCAAGGGTGAGCAGGCTTTTGGTGAAAAACTGTTTTTT; CDR3aa: CSAKGEQAFGEKLFF; d_gene: .; abundance: many; j_gene: TRBJ1-4; v_gene: TRBV29-1
CDR3nt: TGTGCCAGCAGTAACCGGGACAGGACGGGTGAGCAGTTCTTC; CDR3aa: CASSNRDRTGEQFF; d_gene: TRBD1; abundance: few; j_gene: TRBJ2-1; v_gene: TRBV12-3/TRBV12-4
CDR3nt: TGTGCCAGCAGTGACTGGGAACAGGGGGAGACCCAGTACTTC; CDR3aa: CASSDWEQGETQYF; d_gene: TRBD1; abundance: few; j_gene: TRBJ2-5; v_gene: TRBV2
CDR3nt: TGCAGTGCTAGAGACCCGCAGGGGTCCGACACTGAAGCTTTCTTT; CDR3aa: CSARDPQGSDTEAFF; d_gene: .; abundance: .; j_gene: TRBJ1-1; v_gene: TRBV20-1
CDR3nt: TGTGCCAGCAGCTTAGTACCAGGGGGTATGAACAATGAGCAGTTCTTC; CDR3aa: CASSLVPGGMNNEQFF; d_gene: TRBD1; abundance: few; j_gene: TRBJ2-1; v_gene: TRBV7-2
CDR3nt: TGCAGTAAAGACAGGGTTCGAACGAATACGCAGTATTTT; CDR3aa: CSKDRVRTNTQYF; d_gene: TRBD1; abundance: .; j_gene: TRBJ2-3; v_gene: TRBV20-1
CDR3nt: TGTGCCACATCACAACTGTATGACGGCACAGATACGCAGTATTTT; CDR3aa: CATSQLYDGTDTQYF; d_gene: .; abundance: .; j_gene: TRBJ2-3; v_gene: TRBV10-3
CDR3nt: TGTGCCAGCAGTTTGGGCGGGGGGGCATCCTACGAGCAGTACTTC; CDR3aa: CASSLGGGASYEQYF; d_gene: TRBD2; abundance: many; j_gene: TRBJ2-7; v_gene: TRBV12-3/TRBV12-4
CDR3nt: TGTGCCAGCAGTTATCGGGGACCGGTGAGGGGAGATACGCAGTATTTT; CDR3aa: CASSYRGPVRGDTQYF; d_gene: .; abundance: once; j_gene: TRBJ2-3; v_gene: TRBV6-5
CDR3nt: TGTGCCAGCAGTGGACTAGCGGGGCCAAGCACAGATACGCAGTATTTT; CDR3aa: CASSGLAGPSTDTQYF; d_gene: TRBD2; abundance: .; j_gene: TRBJ2-3; v_gene: TRBV12-3/TRBV12-4
CDR3nt: TGCGCCAGCAGCTCGTTTGGGGTTGGGGAGACCCAGTACTTC; CDR3aa: CASSSFGVGETQYF; d_gene: .; abundance: .; j_gene: TRBJ2-5; v_gene: TRBV5-1
CDR3nt: TGTGCCAGCACTCTAGCGGGGGGCAACTCCGCAGGGACCCAGTACTTC; CDR3aa: CASTLAGGNSAGTQYF; d_gene: TRBD2; abundance: .; j_gene: TRBJ2-5; v_gene: TRBV28
CDR3nt: TGTGCCAGCAGCCAGACGGCAGCGGGGGGGCGAAATGAGCAGTTCTTC; CDR3aa: CASSQTAAGGRNEQFF; d_gene: TRBD2; abundance: .; j_gene: TRBJ2-1; v_gene: TRBV11-2
CDR3nt: TGTGCCAGCAGTTGGACAGGGTTTAGCAATCAGCCCCAGCATTTT; CDR3aa: CASSWTGFSNQPQHF; d_gene: TRBD1; abundance: few; j_gene: TRBJ1-5; v_gene: TRBV28
CDR3nt: TGTGCCAGCAGCCCAAATATTAAAATTCCTGGGCACGAGCAGTACTTC; CDR3aa: CASSPNIKIPGHEQYF; d_gene: .; abundance: .; j_gene: TRBJ2-7; v_gene: TRBV3-1